The text below deals with one TCR beta chain. One end of the junction fails to match germline, which may point to a read error. The CDR3 totals 18 residues. Per germline, CDR1 SGHTA and CDR2 FQGTGA. TCRdb's copy holds only in-frame clones and misses some; the assay was immunoSEQ multiplex PCR. The table includes approximately 2.1 million clones, just over 90% detected once. This entry comes from a study of shared clonotypes between healthy human individuals. Sequencing was carried out using naive CD4+ T cells from PBMCs. The subset denotes: CD45RA+ positively selected. V is TRBV7-3 and J is TRBJ2-3; 10 nucleotides match TRBD2. The sequence came from a young man in good health. Some clones in this sample may be carry-over from other donors' samples. CDR3 in DNA: TGCGCCAGCAGTACGACCGGGACTAGCGTCTGGGGTGCAGATACGCAGTATTTT. It is translated as CASSTTGTSVWGADTQYF.